The entry that follows covers one T cell receptor (beta chain) sequence. What it binds is not known. The data stem from a study of OX40 agonist ivuxolimab in advanced cancers. Background on the study: Ivuxolimab, an agonist antibody against OX40 (CD134), was given to patients. Partial responses were achieved by three patients, one with hepatocellular carcinoma and two with cutaneous melanoma. Findings of the study overall: The study observed clonal expansion of CD4+ and CD8+ blood T cells by week 6 at 0.1 to 3.0 mg/kg.

Systemic immunosuppression or autoimmune disease history was grounds to exclude patients. Using immunoSEQ multiplex PCR, the repertoire was profiled, and TCRdb retains in-frame clones only, with some absent. This sample has over 65,000 clones; almost 85% occur once, and the top ten carry approximately 5.1%. This CDR3 spans 19 amino acids. Germline CDR1 is SNHLY and CDR2 is FYNNEI. The V and J ends lost 0 bases and 11 bases, in that order; junction bases with no gene match: 21. The rearrangement links TRBV2 to TRBJ2-5, with 10 bases that match TRBD2. The clonotype originates from an adult with an advanced solid tumor such as melanoma, head and neck, liver or kidney cancer. Sequencing used CD4+ or CD8+ T cells sorted from blood, obtained in a trial of the OX40 agonist ivuxolimab. The CDR3 is CASSEAGRGSGRHPTRQYF. The CDR3 bases are TGTGCCAGCAGTGAAGCCGGGAGGGGTAGCGGGAGGCACCCCACTAGGCAGTACTTC. Complete variable domain (other parts from reference TRBV2 and TRBJ2-5): EPEVTQTPSHQVTQMGQEVILRCVPISNHLYFYWYRQILGQKVEFLVSFYNNEISEKSEIFDDQFSVERPDGSNFTLKIRSTKLEDSAMYFCASSEAGRGSGRHPTRQYFGPGTRLLVL.